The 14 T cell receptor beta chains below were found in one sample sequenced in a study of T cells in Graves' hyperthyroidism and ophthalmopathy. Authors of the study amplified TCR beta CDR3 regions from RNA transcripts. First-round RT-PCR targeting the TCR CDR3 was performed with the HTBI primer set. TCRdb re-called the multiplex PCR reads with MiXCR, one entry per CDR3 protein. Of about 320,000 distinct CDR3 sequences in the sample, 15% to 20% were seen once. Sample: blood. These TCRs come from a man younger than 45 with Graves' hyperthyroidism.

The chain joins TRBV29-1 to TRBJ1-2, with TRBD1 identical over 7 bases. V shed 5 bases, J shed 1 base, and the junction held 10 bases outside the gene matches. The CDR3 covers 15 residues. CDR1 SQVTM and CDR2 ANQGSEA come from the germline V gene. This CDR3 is CSVPSTRGVNYGYTF. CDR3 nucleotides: TGCAGCGTTCCCTCCACCAGGGGGGTTAACTATGGCTACACCTTC.

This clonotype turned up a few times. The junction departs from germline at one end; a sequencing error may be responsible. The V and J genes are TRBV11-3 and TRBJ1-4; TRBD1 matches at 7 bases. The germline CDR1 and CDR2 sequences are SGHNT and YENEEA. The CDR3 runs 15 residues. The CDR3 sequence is CASSPRQGPNEKLLF. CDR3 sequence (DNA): TGTGCCAGCAGCCCGAGACAGGGTCCTAATGAAAAACTGCTTTTT.

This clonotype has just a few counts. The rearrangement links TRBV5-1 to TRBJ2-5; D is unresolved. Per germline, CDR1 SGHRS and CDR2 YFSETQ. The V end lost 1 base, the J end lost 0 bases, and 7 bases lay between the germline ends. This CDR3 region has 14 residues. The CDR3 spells CASSLFAHQETQYF. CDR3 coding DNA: TGCGCCAGCAGCTTGTTTGCCCACCAAGAGACCCAGTACTTC.

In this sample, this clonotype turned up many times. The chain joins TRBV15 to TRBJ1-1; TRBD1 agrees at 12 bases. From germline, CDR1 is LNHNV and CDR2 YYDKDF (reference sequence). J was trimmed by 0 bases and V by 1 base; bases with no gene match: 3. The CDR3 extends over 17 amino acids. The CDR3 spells CATSRVGTGGLNTEAFF. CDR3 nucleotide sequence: TGTGCCACCAGCAGAGTAGGGACAGGGGGCCTGAACACTGAAGCTTTCTTT.

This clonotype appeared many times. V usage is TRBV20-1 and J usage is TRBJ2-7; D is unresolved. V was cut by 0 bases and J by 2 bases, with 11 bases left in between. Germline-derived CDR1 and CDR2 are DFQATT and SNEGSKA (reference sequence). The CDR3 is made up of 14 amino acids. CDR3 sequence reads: CSARDGRITYEQYF. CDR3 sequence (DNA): TGCAGTGCTAGAGATGGGCGTATTACCTACGAGCAGTACTTC.

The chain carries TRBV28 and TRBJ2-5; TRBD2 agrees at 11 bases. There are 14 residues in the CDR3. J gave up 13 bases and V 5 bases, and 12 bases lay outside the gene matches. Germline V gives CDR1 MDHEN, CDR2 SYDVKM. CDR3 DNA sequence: TGTGCCAGCAGTCCTTCCTTGCCTAGCGGGAGGTCGTACTTC. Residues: CASSPSLPSGRSYF.

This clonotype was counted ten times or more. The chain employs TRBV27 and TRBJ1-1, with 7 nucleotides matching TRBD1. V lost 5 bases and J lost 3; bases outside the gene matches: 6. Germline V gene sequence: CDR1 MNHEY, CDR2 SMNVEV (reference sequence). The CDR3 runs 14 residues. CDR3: CASSPRQGHTEAFF. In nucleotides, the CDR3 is TGTGCCAGCAGTCCCAGACAGGGACACACTGAAGCTTTCTTT.

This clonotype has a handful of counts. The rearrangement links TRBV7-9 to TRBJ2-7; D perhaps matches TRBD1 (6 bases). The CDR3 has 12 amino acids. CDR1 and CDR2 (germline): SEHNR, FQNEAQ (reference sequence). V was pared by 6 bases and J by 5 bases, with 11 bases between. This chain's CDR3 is CASSQGINEQYF. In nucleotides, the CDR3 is TGTGCCAGCAGTCAGGGGATCAACGAGCAGTACTTC.

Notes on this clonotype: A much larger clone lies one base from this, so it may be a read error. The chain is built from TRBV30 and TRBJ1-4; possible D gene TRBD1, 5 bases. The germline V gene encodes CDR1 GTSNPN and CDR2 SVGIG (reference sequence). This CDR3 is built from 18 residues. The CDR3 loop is CAWSRFWSRGLTNEKLVF. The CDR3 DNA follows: TGTGCCTGGAGTCGTTTTTGGTCCCGGGGCCTTACTAATGAAAAACTGGTTTTT.

The CDR3: CASIKTGLAWGNEQFF. The CDR3 DNA reads TGTGCCAGCATTAAAACCGGACTAGCCTGGGGCAATGAGCAGTTCTTC. The chain couples TRBV6-1 to TRBJ2-1; 8 nucleotides match TRBD2. Germline V lookup: CDR1 MNHNS, CDR2 SASEGT. Trimming at V came to 7 bases and at J to 6 bases, leaving 14 bases not matched to a gene. The length of the CDR3 is 16 residues.

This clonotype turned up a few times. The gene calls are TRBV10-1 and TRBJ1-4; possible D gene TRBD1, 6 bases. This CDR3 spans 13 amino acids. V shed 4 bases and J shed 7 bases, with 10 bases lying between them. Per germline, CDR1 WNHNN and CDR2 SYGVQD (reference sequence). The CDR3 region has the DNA TGCGCCAGCAGTGCCCGAGGGGGTGAAAAACTGTTTTTT. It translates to CASSARGGEKLFF.

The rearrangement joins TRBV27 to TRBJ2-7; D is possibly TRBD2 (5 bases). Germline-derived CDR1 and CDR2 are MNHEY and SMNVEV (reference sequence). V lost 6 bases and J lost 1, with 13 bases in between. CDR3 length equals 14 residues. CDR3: CASRFGGESYEQYF. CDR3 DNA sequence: TGTGCCAGCAGATTTGGAGGCGAATCCTACGAGCAGTACTTC.

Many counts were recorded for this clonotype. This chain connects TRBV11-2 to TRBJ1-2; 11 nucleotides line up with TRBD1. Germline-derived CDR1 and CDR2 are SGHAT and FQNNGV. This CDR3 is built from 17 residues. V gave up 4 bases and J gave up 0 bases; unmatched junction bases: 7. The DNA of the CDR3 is TGTGCCAGCAGCTCCCGGGACAGGGGGAACCCTAACTATGGCTACACCTTC. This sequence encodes CASSSRDRGNPNYGYTF.

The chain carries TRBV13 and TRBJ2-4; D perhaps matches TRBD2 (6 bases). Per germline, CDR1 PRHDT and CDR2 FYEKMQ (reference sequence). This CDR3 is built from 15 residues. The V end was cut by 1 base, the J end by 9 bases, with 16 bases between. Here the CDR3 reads CASSLEGGGYGIQYF. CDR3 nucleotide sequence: TGTGCCAGCAGCTTAGAAGGTGGGGGGTATGGCATTCAGTACTTC.